This paragraph reports one TCR beta chain. CDR1 is MNHEY and CDR2 is SMNVEV in the germline V gene (reference sequence). The CDR3 totals 14 residues. Trimming at V came to 5 bases and at J to 2 bases, leaving 6 bases not matched to a gene. Repertoires were generated with immunoSEQ multiplex PCR, while TCRdb's copy carries only in-frame clones and drops some. The sample shows over 10,000 clones, about 90% of them seen only once. This sample is drawn from a study of blood T cell dynamics during melanoma immunotherapy. Time point noted: week 3, after first cycle of checkpoint inhibitor. The sequence derives from a human donor with melanoma. This specimen consisted of effector memory CD8+ T cells from blood, obtained from a patient treated with checkpoint blockade. The chain has TRBV27 and TRBJ2-7; 7 bases agree with TRBD1. The CDR3 DNA sequence: TGTGCCAGCAGTCCGGCCGGGACAGCCTACGAGCAGTACTTC. It specifies CASSPAGTAYEQYF.